These 10 T cell receptor beta chains share one sample of origin, sequenced in a study of cytomegalovirus exposure and HLA in healthy donors. Use of 60 Vbeta and 13 Jbeta primers characterized the PCR. Using immunoSEQ multiplex PCR, the repertoire was profiled, and TCRdb retains in-frame clones only, with some absent. The sample includes about 140,000 clones, approximately 79% seen only once; the top ten take about 10%. Sequencing was done on a sample of PBMCs. The receptors shown here come from a woman between 50 and 59 years old in good health and CMV-seropositive.

This chain uses TRBV29-1 with TRBJ2-7; TRBD2 aligns across 8 bases. With V trimmed by 5 bases and J by 1 base, 7 bases remained unmatched. The germline V gene encodes CDR1 SQVTM and CDR2 ANQGSEA. The CDR3 has 14 amino acids. CDR3 nucleotide sequence: TGCAGCGTTTCCGGAGGACTAGCATCCTACGAGCAGTACTTC. Translated, it gives CSVSGGLASYEQYF.

This rearrangement joins TRBV9 to TRBJ2-2, with D perhaps matching TRBD2 (6 bases). Germline assignment: CDR1 SGDLS and CDR2 YYNGEE. CDR3 length equals 15 residues. V was cut by 0 bases and J by 6 bases, with 12 bases left in between. CDR3 sequence: CASSVEGLTAGELFF. CDR3 sequence (DNA): TGTGCCAGCAGCGTAGAGGGACTTACGGCCGGGGAGCTGTTTTTT.

In this sample, this clone turned up a few times. The chain recombines TRBV5-1 with TRBJ1-5; D is uncertain. The V and J ends lost 7 bases and 1 base respectively, with 15 bases between them. CDR1 is SGHRS and CDR2 is YFSETQ in the germline V gene. The CDR3 consists of 15 residues. This CDR3 is CASRRTSGSNQPQHF. The CDR3 DNA reads TGCGCCAGCCGGCGGACCTCGGGGAGCAATCAGCCCCAGCATTTT.

This chain links TRBV6-4 with TRBJ2-1; D may be TRBD1 (6 bases). The CDR3 consists of 12 residues. Between the trimmed V and J ends, which lost 6 bases and 7 bases, there was a span of 10 bases. Germline V gene lookup returns CDR1 MRHNA and CDR2 SNTAGT. This CDR3 reads CASSQGWNEQFF. CDR3 coding DNA: TGTGCCAGCAGCCAGGGGTGGAATGAGCAGTTCTTC.

About this clone: Other DNA sequences within the sample encode an identical CDR3. The genes are TRBV5-1 and TRBJ2-3; D may be TRBD1 (6 bases). The germline V gene has CDR1 SGHRS and CDR2 YFSETQ. The V gene lost 5 bases and the J gene lost 2 bases, with 18 bases spanning the gap. The CDR3 runs 16 residues. Here the CDR3 DNA reads TGCGCCAGCAGTCCCGGGTACGGACAGAACACAGATACGCAGTATTTT. Its protein product is CASSPGYGQNTDTQYF. The variable domain in full, with the rest retrieved from reference TRBV5-1 and TRBJ2-3, is KAGVTQTPRYLIKTRGQQVTLSCSPISGHRSVSWYQQTPGQGLQFLFEYFSETQRNKGNFPGRFSGRQFSNSRSEMNVSTLELGDSALYLCASSPGYGQNTDTQYFGPGTRLTVL.

V usage is TRBV4-3 and J usage is TRBJ2-1; D not resolved. Deletions cut 0 bases from V and 2 bases from J, with 8 bases between. This CDR3 contains 15 residues. Looked up from germline, CDR1 is LGHNA and CDR2 is YSLEER. CDR3 sequence (DNA): TGCGCCAGCAGCCAAGAAAGTCGGGCCTACAATGAGCAGTTCTTC. This sequence encodes CASSQESRAYNEQFF.

The gene calls are TRBV7-9 and TRBJ1-2; D ambiguous. The germline CDR1 and CDR2 sequences are SEHNR and FQNEAQ (reference sequence). The CDR3 is 12 residues long. The germline V and J ends were trimmed by 7 bases and 4 bases, with 10 bases remaining between them. The CDR3 here is CASTGSPYGYTF. The DNA of the CDR3 is TGTGCCAGCACGGGGTCCCCCTATGGCTACACCTTC.

This CDR3 is CASSVGQGREKLFF. CDR3 sequence (DNA): TGTGCCAGCAGCGTAGGTCAGGGCAGAGAAAAACTGTTTTTT. V and J are TRBV9 and TRBJ1-4; tentative D call: TRBD1 (5 bases). Germline V gene lookup returns CDR1 SGDLS and CDR2 YYNGEE. The V end was cut by 0 bases, the J end by 8 bases, with 11 bases between. The CDR3 sequence is 14 residues long.

This chain uses TRBV7-3 with TRBJ2-2, with unresolved D. The CDR3 covers 15 residues. V dropped 0 bases and J dropped 4 bases, with 9 bases sitting between them. CDR1 is SGHTA, CDR2 FQGTGA, per germline. CDR3 DNA sequence: TGTGCCAGCAGCTTAACTCCAGTCGCCACCGGGGAGCTGTTTTTT. Its translation is CASSLTPVATGELFF.

The gene calls are TRBV28 and TRBJ1-2; 10 positions match TRBD1. The germline gives CDR1 MDHEN, CDR2 SYDVKM. Unmatched junction bases numbered 5, after V lost 6 bases and J lost 7 bases. The CDR3 is 13 amino acids. The CDR3 reads CASRTGQGGGYTF. In DNA form, the CDR3 reads TGTGCCAGCAGGACCGGACAGGGGGGTGGCTACACCTTC.